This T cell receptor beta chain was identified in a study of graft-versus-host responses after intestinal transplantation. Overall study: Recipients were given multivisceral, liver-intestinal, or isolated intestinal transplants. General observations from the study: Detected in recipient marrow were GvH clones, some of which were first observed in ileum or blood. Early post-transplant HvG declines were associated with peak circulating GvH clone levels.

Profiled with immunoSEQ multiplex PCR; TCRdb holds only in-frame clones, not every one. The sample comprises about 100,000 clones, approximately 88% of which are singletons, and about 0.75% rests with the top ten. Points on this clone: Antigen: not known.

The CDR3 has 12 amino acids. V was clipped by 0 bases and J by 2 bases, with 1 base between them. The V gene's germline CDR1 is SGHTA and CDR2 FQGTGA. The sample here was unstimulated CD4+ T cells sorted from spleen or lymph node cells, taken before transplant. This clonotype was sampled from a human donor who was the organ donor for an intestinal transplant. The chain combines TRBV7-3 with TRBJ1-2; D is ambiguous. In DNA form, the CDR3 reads TGTGCCAGCAGCTTAACAAACTATGGCTACACCTTC. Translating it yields CASSLTNYGYTF.